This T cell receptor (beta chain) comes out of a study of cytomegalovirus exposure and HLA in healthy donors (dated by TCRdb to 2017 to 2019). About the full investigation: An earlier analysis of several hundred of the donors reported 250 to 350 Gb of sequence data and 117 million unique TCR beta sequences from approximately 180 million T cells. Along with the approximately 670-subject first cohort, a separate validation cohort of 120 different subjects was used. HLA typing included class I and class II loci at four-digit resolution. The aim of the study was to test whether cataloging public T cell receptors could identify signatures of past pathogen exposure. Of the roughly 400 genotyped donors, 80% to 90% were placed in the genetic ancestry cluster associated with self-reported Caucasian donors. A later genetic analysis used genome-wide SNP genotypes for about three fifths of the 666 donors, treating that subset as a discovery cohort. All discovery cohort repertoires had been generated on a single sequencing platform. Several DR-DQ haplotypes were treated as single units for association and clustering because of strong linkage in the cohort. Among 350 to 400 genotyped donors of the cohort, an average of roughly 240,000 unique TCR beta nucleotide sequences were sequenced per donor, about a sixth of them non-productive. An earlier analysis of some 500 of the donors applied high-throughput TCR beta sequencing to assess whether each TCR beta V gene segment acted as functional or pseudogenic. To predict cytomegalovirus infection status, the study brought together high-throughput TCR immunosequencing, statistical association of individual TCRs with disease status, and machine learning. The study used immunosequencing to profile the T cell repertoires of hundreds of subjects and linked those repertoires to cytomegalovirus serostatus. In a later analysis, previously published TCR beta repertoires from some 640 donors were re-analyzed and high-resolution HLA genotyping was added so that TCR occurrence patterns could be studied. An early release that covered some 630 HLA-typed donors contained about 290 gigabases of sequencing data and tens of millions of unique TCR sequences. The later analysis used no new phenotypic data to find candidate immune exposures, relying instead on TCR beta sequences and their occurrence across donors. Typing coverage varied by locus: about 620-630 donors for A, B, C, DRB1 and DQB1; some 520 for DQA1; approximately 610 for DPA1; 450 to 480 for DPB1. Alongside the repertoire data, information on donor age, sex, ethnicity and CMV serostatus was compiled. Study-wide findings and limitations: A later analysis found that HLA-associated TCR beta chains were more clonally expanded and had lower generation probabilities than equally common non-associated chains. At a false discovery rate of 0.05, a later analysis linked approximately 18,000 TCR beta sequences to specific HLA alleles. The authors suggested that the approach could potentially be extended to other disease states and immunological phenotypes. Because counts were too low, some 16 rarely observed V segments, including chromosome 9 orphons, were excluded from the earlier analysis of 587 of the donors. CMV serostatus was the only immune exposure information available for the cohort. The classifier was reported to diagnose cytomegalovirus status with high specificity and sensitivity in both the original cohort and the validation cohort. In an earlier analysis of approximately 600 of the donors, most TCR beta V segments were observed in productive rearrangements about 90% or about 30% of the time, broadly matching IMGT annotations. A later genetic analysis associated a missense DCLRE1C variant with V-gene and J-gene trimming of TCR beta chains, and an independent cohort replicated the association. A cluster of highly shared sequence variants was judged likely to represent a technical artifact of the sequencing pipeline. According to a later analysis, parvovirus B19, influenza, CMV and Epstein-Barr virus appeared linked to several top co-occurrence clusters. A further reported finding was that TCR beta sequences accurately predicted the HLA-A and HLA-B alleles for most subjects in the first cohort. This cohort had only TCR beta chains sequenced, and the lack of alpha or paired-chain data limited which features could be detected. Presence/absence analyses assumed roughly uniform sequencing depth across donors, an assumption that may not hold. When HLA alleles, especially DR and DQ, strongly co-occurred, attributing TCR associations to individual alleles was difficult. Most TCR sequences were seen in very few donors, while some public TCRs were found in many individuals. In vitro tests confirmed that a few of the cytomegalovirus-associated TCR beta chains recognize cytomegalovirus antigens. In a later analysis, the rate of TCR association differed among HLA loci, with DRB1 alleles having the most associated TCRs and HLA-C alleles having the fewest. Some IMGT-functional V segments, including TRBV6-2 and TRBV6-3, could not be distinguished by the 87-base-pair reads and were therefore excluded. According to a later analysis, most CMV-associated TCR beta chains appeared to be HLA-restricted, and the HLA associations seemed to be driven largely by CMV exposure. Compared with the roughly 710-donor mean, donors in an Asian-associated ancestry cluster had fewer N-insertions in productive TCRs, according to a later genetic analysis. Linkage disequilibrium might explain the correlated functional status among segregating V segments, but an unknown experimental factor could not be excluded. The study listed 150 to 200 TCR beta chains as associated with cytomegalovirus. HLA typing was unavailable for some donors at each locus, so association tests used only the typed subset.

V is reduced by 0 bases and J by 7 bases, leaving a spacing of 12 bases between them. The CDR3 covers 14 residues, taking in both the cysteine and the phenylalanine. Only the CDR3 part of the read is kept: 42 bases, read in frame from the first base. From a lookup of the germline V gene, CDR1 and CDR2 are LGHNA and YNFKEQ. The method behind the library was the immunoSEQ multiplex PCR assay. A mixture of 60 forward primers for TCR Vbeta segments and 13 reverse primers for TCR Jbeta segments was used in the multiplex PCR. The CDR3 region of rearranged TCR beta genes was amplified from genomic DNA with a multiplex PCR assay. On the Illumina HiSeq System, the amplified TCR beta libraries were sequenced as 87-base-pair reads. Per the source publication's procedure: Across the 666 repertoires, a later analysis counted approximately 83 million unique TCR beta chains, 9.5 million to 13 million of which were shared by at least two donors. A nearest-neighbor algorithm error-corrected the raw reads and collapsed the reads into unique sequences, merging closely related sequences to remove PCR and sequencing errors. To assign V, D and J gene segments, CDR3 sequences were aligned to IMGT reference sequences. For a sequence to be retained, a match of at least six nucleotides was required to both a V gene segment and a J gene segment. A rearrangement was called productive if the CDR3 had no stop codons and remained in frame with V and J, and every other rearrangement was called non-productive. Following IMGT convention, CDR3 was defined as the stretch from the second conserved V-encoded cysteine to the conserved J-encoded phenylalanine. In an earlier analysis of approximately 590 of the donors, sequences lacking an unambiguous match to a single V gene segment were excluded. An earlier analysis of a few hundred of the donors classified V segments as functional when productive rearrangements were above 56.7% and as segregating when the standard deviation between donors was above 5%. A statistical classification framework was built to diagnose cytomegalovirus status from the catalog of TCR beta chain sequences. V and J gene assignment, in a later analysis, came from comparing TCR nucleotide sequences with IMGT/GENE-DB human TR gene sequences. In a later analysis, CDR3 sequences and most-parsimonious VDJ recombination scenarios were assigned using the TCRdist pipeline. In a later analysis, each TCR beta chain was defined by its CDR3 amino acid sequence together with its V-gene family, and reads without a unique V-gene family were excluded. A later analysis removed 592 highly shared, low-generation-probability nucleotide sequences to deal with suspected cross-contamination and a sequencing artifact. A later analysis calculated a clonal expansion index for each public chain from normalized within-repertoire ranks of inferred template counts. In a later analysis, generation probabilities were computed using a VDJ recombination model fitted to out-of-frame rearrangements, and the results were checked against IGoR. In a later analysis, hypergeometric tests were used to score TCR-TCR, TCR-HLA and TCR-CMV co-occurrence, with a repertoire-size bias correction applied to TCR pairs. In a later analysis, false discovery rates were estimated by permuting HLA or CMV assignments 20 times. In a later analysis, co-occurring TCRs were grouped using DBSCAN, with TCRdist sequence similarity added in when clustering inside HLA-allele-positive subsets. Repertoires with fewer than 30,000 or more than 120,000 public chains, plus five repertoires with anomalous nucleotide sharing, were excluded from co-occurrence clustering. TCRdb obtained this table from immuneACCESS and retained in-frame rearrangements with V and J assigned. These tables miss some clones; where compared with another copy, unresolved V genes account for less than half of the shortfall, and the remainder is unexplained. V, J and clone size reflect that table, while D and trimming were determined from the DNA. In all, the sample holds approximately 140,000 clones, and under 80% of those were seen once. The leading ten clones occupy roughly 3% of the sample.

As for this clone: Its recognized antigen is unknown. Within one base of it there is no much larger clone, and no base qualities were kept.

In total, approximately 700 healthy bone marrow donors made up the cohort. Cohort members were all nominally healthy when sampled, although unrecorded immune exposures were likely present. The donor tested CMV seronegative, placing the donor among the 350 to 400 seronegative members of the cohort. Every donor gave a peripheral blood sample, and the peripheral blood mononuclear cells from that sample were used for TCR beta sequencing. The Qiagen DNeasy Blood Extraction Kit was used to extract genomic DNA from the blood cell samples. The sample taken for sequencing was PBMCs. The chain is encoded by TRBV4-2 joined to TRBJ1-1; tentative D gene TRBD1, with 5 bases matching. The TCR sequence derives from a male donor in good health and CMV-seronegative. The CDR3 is CASSQEVDSREAFF. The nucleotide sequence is TGTGCCAGCAGCCAAGAAGTTGACAGTCGTGAAGCTTTCTTT.